Listed below are T cell receptor beta chains from one sample, sequenced in a study of Ad26.COV2.S vaccination and SARS-CoV-2 variants. Clones were sequenced by immunoSEQ multiplex PCR, and TCRdb holds only the in-frame ones, with some missing. Here the sample spans about 180,000 clones, around 90% being singletons. The specimen was peripheral blood, collected after recovery from COVID-19. The receptors originated from a human donor who had recovered from COVID-19. The CDR3 runs from the conserved cysteine through the conserved F or W. The D gene is left open where the match is weak. Clone size is shown for a subset of rows, as once, few, many or a class of expanded clone.

>TRBJ1-2|TRBV11-2|-|-|16
TGTGCCAGCAGCCCAAATAGGGGGGAAAGTGGCTATGGCTACACCTTC
CASSPNRGESGYGYTF
>TRBJ1-6|TRBV6-4|-|-|14
TGTGCCAGCAGTGACGGGGGGGACAATTCACCCCTCCACTTT
CASSDGGDNSPLHF
>TRBJ1-1|TRBV6-1|-|-|15
TGTGCCAGCAGTGAACGACGGAATATGAACACTGAAGCTTTCTTT
CASSERRNMNTEAFF
>TRBJ1-1|TRBV6-4|-|-|14
TGTGCCAGCGGGCTCGGGGGGGGCCGAGCTGAAGCTTTCTTT
CASGLGGGRAEAFF
>TRBJ1-4|TRBV25-1|-|-|14
TGTGCCAGCAGTGAACGGGGGCTTTGGGAAAAACTGTTTTTT
CASSERGLWEKLFF
>TRBJ2-7|TRBV18|-|-|13
TGTGCCAGCTCTATCGACCGTTCCTACGAGCAGTACTTC
CASSIDRSYEQYF
>TRBJ1-2|TRBV7-9|-|-|10
TGTGCCAGCAGCAACCGGGACGCAAGCTTC
CASSNRDASF
>TRBJ1-2|TRBV2|few|-|15
TGTGCCAGCAGTGAAGCGAGGACCGCCAACTATGGCTACACCTTC
CASSEARTANYGYTF
>TRBJ2-7|TRBV7-9|-|TRBD2|15
TGTGCCAGCAGCTTAGCGGGGACTAGCGGGATCGAGCAGTACTTC
CASSLAGTSGIEQYF
>TRBJ2-7|TRBV3-1/TRBV3-2|-|TRBD2|14
TGTGCCAGCAGCCGGGGCGGGGGACGAAACGAGCAGTACTTC
CASSRGGGRNEQYF
>TRBJ1-1|TRBV18|-|TRBD1|14
TGTGCCAGCTCACTCGGACAGGGGAACACTGAAGCTTTCTTT
CASSLGQGNTEAFF
>TRBJ2-2|TRBV7-9|-|-|18
TGTGCCAGCAGCCAAGGAGGACAGACGAATATTTATCCCGGGGAGCTGTTTTTT
CASSQGGQTNIYPGELFF
>TRBJ2-5|TRBV7-2|once|-|8
TGTGCCAGTAGCGCTAAGGACTTC
CASSAKDF
>TRBJ1-2|TRBV5-1|-|-|14
TGCGCCAGCAGTTACGGAATTGCTAACTATGGCTACACCTTC
CASSYGIANYGYTF
>TRBJ2-7|TRBV28|-|-|14
TGTGCCAGCAGTTGGGGCAGTGAGGGTTACGAGCAGTACTTC
CASSWGSEGYEQYF
>TRBJ2-4|TRBV28|few|-|14
TGTGCCAGCAGGAAACGGACGGGCTCCCACATTCAGTACTTC
CASRKRTGSHIQYF
>TRBJ2-2|TRBV3-1/TRBV3-2|-|-|13
TGTGCCAGCAGCCAAGCCGCGGTCGGGGAGCTGTTTTTT
CASSQAAVGELFF
>TRBJ2-1|TRBV20-1|-|TRBD2|14
TGCAGTGCTAGTGGAGTAGCGGGAGTGGTTGAGCAGTTCTTC
CSASGVAGVVEQFF
>TRBJ2-7|TRBV28|-|-|12
TGTGCCAGCAGTTTATCCAGTTACGAGCAGTACTTC
CASSLSSYEQYF
>TRBJ2-3|TRBV6-5|-|TRBD2|13
TGTGCCAGCAGTTACTCGGGAGGGGATACGCAGTATTTT
CASSYSGGDTQYF
>TRBJ1-1|TRBV28|once|-|14
TGTGCCAGCAGTTTTTATGTGGTTTTCACTGAAGCTTTCTTT
CASSFYVVFTEAFF
>TRBJ2-5|TRBV30|few|-|14
TGTGCCTGGAGTCTTAAAGGATACCAAGAGACCCAGTACTTC
CAWSLKGYQETQYF
>TRBJ2-1|TRBV29-1|-|TRBD1|13
TGCAGCGGTTACCCGGGACAGGGGAATCGGCAGTTCTTC
CSGYPGQGNRQFF
>TRBJ1-4|TRBV11-2|-|-|13
TGTGCCACCTCGTCTGGGGGCAATGAAAAACTGTTTTTT
CATSSGGNEKLFF
>TRBJ2-7|TRBV6-6|-|TRBD2|16
TGTGCCAGCAGTATGGGTAAAGCGGGGTCTACGGACGAGCAGTACTTC
CASSMGKAGSTDEQYF
>TRBJ2-4|TRBV28|-|-|15
TGTGCCAGCAGTTTAAGGGCTAAGGCCAAAAACATTCAGTACTTC
CASSLRAKAKNIQYF
>TRBJ2-7|TRBV2|-|-|13
TGTGCCAGCAGCGGCCAGGACATTTACGAGCAGTACTTC
CASSGQDIYEQYF
>TRBJ2-3|TRBV27|-|TRBD1|13
TGTGCCACCTGTCCAGGGGGCTCGGATACGCAGTATTTT
CATCPGGSDTQYF
>TRBJ2-7|TRBV5-4|few|-|14
TGTGCCAGCAGCCCCATGTTGGGTTCCTACGAGCAGTACTTC
CASSPMLGSYEQYF
>TRBJ1-5|TRBV6-1|-|-|16
TGTGCCAGCAGTGAAGCGTCGCAGATGGTTCATCAGCCCCAGCATTTT
CASSEASQMVHQPQHF
>TRBJ1-3|TRBV6-5|-|-|16
TGTGCCAGCAGTTACTCCTTCGGAATAACTGGAAACACCATATATTTT
CASSYSFGITGNTIYF
>TRBJ2-7|TRBV9|-|-|15
TGTGCCAGCAGCCTTAGGGGAGGGGGCTCCTACGAGCAGTACTTC
CASSLRGGGSYEQYF
>TRBJ2-1|TRBV19|-|-|9
TGTGCCAGTAGTATCATGGAGGTCTTC
CASSIMEVF
>TRBJ1-3|TRBV7-9|-|-|13
TGTGCCAGCAGCTTAGAAGTAAGCAACACCATATATTTT
CASSLEVSNTIYF
>TRBJ1-1|TRBV19|-|-|11
TGTGCCATCTATAAGGGTACTGAAGCTTTCTTT
CAIYKGTEAFF
>TRBJ2-7|TRBV5-1|few|TRBD1|16
TGCGCCAGCAGCTTGGCCTCGGGGACAGGGTCCAACGAGCAGTACTTC
CASSLASGTGSNEQYF
>TRBJ1-2|TRBV7-9|-|-|12
TGTGCCAGCAGCGGAGAATTTTATGGCTACACCTTC
CASSGEFYGYTF